These T cell receptor beta chains were read from a single sample in a study of T cells in Graves' hyperthyroidism and ophthalmopathy. TCRdb re-analysed the multiplex PCR reads in MiXCR, keeping a single row per CDR3 protein. This sample has a few hundred thousand distinct CDR3 sequences, with 15% found just once. Sample: blood. These receptors originate from a woman aged 45 to 65 with Graves' hyperthyroidism that later progressed to Graves' ophthalmopathy. Each CDR3 is given with its conserved first and last residue. The order of the fields is D gene, clone size, J gene, V gene, CDR3 protein, CDR3 DNA. D genes are given only for firm matches. A row's size may be missing; if present it is once, few, many or a size class.

.,.,TRBJ2-7,TRBV19,CASSRTWAQSSYEQYF,TGTGCCAGTAGTCGGACGTGGGCACAGAGCTCCTACGAGCAGTACTTC
TRBD1,many,TRBJ1-2,TRBV20-1,CSARDRPSDRVNGYTF,TGCAGTGCTAGGGATCGCCCCAGCGACAGGGTAAATGGCTACACCTTC
TRBD2,.,TRBJ2-5,TRBV30,CAWKGLAGRGETQYF,TGTGCCTGGAAGGGACTAGCGGGACGGGGAGAGACCCAGTACTTC
TRBD1,few,TRBJ1-6,TRBV7-9,CASSPRGQKNSPLHF,TGTGCCAGCAGCCCAAGGGGGCAGAAAAATTCACCCCTCCACTTT
.,many,TRBJ1-1,TRBV7-9,CASSLWEFLDTEAFF,TGTGCCAGCAGCCTATGGGAATTTCTGGACACTGAAGCTTTCTTT
TRBD1,many,TRBJ2-1,TRBV12-3/TRBV12-4,CASSLALDRDNEQFF,TGTGCCAGCAGTTTAGCCCTGGACAGGGACAATGAGCAGTTCTTC
.,many,TRBJ1-1,TRBV5-6,CASSARGAGNTEAFF,TGTGCCAGCAGCGCTAGGGGGGCCGGGAACACTGAAGCTTTCTTT
.,.,TRBJ2-1,TRBV30,CAWSGDVNEQFF,TGTGCCTGGAGCGGGGATGTCAATGAGCAGTTCTTC
.,many,TRBJ2-1,TRBV10-3,CAISGGPSYNEQFF,TGTGCCATCAGCGGAGGTCCCTCTTACAATGAGCAGTTCTTC
.,many,TRBJ2-1,TRBV20-1,CSARDSQGVAVAHNEQFF,TGCAGTGCTAGAGATAGCCAGGGGGTAGCGGTCGCCCACAATGAGCAGTTCTTC
TRBD1,.,TRBJ2-2,TRBV20-1,CSANFRDRGKTGELFF,TGCAGTGCGAATTTCCGGGACAGGGGGAAGACCGGGGAGCTGTTTTTT
TRBD1,many,TRBJ1-1,TRBV7-8,CASSWGTANTEAFF,TGTGCCAGCAGCTGGGGGACAGCAAACACTGAAGCTTTCTTT
TRBD1,.,TRBJ1-2,TRBV19,CASTTGANYGYTF,TGTGCCAGTACCACAGGGGCTAACTATGGCTACACCTTC
.,.,TRBJ1-1,TRBV5-1,CASSSISNTEAFF,TGCGCCAGCAGCTCCATCTCTAACACTGAAGCTTTCTTT
TRBD1,.,TRBJ1-1,TRBV19,CASSKTGAGPEAFF,TGTGCCAGTAGTAAAACAGGGGCCGGTCCTGAAGCTTTCTTT
TRBD2,many,TRBJ2-7,TRBV20-1,CSVPFKRGANEQYF,TGCAGTGTTCCCTTTAAGCGGGGGGCTAACGAGCAGTACTTC
TRBD2,many,TRBJ2-5,TRBV2,CARGTSAFQETQYF,TGTGCCAGGGGGACTAGCGCTTTCCAAGAGACCCAGTACTTC
TRBD2,many,TRBJ2-1,TRBV20-1,CSGLAGQKREQFF,TGCAGTGGGCTAGCGGGACAAAAACGTGAGCAGTTCTTC
.,many,TRBJ2-7,TRBV10-3,CATQPSGPYEQYF,TGTGCCACTCAGCCCAGTGGCCCCTACGAGCAGTACTTC
.,few,TRBJ2-7,TRBV20-1,CSVYKGRKSYEQYF,TGCAGTGTTTACAAGGGCCGAAAATCCTACGAGCAGTACTTC
.,many,TRBJ1-1,TRBV20-1,CSARSQGQTEAFF,TGCAGTGCTAGGTCGCAGGGGCAGACTGAAGCTTTCTTT
.,many,TRBJ2-5,TRBV6-2/TRBV6-3,CASSLLRAGETQYF,TGTGCCAGCAGTCTCCTGAGGGCCGGGGAGACCCAGTACTTC
.,many,TRBJ2-1,TRBV3-1,CASSQGRAEQFF,TGTGCCAGCAGCCAAGGAAGGGCTGAGCAGTTCTTC
TRBD2,.,TRBJ2-7,TRBV20-1,CSARRLADEQYF,TGCAGTGCTAGGAGACTAGCGGACGAGCAGTACTTC
.,many,TRBJ2-1,TRBV12-3/TRBV12-4,CASSLQWALGEQFF,TGTGCCAGCAGTTTACAGTGGGCCTTGGGGGAGCAGTTCTTC
.,many,TRBJ2-1,TRBV7-2,CASSFRGARDEQFF,TGTGCCAGCAGCTTTCGGGGGGCGCGTGATGAGCAGTTCTTC
.,.,TRBJ1-4,TRBV19,CASSMTPMSEKLFF,TGTGCCAGTAGTATGACCCCGATGAGTGAAAAACTGTTTTTT
TRBD2,few,TRBJ2-5,TRBV4-2,CASSQDSLLAGLQETQYF,TGTGCCAGCAGCCAAGACTCCTTACTAGCGGGCCTCCAAGAGACCCAGTACTTC
.,.,TRBJ1-5,TRBV20-1,CSASVEGNQPQHF,TGCAGTGCTAGTGTGGAGGGCAATCAGCCCCAGCATTTT
.,many,TRBJ2-1,TRBV5-6,CASSGWMSSYNEQFF,TGTGCCAGCAGCGGCTGGATGAGCTCCTACAATGAGCAGTTCTTC
TRBD2,many,TRBJ2-1,TRBV9,CASSFTLAGVYNEQFF,TGTGCCAGCAGCTTTACCCTAGCGGGGGTATACAATGAGCAGTTCTTC
.,.,TRBJ1-2,TRBV5-1,CASSLGSRVRTNYGYTF,TGCGCCAGCAGCTTGGGAAGTAGGGTCAGGACTAACTATGGCTACACCTTC
TRBD1,few,TRBJ1-2,TRBV7-3,CASSQGGNYGYTF,TGTGCCAGCAGCCAGGGGGGTAACTATGGCTACACCTTC
.,.,TRBJ2-3,TRBV7-2,CASSLWTRGTDTQYF,TGTGCCAGCAGCTTATGGACACGGGGAACAGATACGCAGTATTTT
.,many,TRBJ2-1,TRBV28,CASRLNPRSYNEQFF,TGTGCCAGCAGGTTAAACCCCCGGTCCTACAATGAGCAGTTCTTC
TRBD1,few,TRBJ1-2,TRBV5-1,CASSVRTGLKNYGYTF,TGCGCCAGCAGCGTACGGACAGGGCTTAAGAACTATGGCTACACCTTC
TRBD1,many,TRBJ1-4,TRBV20-1,CSAGDRGRDNEKLFF,TGCAGTGCGGGGGACAGGGGGCGAGACAATGAAAAACTGTTTTTT
.,.,TRBJ1-3,TRBV10-3,CAISESGNGNTIYF,TGTGCCATCAGTGAGTCGGGGAATGGAAACACCATATATTTT
.,.,TRBJ2-3,TRBV24-1,CATSDEKTDTQYF,TGTGCCACCAGTGATGAAAAAACAGATACGCAGTATTTT
.,many,TRBJ2-5,TRBV6-6,CASSYSSGETQYF,TGTGCCAGCAGTTACTCTAGTGGGGAGACCCAGTACTTC
.,many,TRBJ1-3,TRBV12-3/TRBV12-4,CASSLGPSSGNTIYF,TGTGCCAGCAGTTTGGGGCCTAGCTCTGGAAACACCATATATTTT